This T cell receptor (beta chain) originates from a study of T cell responses to AZD1222 COVID-19 vaccine. As for the study in general: Second-dose timings of about 4 or about 12 weeks were pooled.

The trim removed 7 bases at V and 5 bases at J, leaving 9 bases unmatched. The CDR3 extends over 16 amino acids. Germline CDR1 ENHRY, CDR2 SYGVKD. Data came from immunoSEQ multiplex PCR; TCRdb stores just in-frame clones and leaves some out. Here the sample spans 100,000 to 150,000 clones, about 90% being singletons. The rearrangement joins TRBV10-3 to TRBJ2-1, with 12 bases lining up with TRBD2. This specimen was peripheral blood, taken on day 0 of AZD1222 vaccination. The clonotype comes from an adult in good health. For the CDR3, the DNA is TGTGCCATCATGCCTAGCGGGAGGGGGGGGCACAATGAGCAGTTCTTC. Translating gives CAIMPSGRGGHNEQFF.